The 28 T cell receptor beta chains presented below share a single source sample, sequenced in a study of identifying expanded T cells in peripheral blood. Profiled with immunoSEQ multiplex PCR; TCRdb holds only in-frame clones, not every one. The table includes roughly 81,000 clones, 84% detected once. The sequenced sample consisted of blood. Every receptor here comes from a person aged 18 to 75 in good health.

The chain recombines TRBV9 with TRBJ2-7, with 11 bases that match TRBD2. The CDR3 runs 15 residues. Germline lookup yields CDR1 SGDLS and CDR2 YYNGEE. The trim removed 0 bases at V and 7 bases at J, leaving 6 bases unmatched. For the CDR3, the DNA is TGTGCCAGCAGCGTAGGTACTAGCGGGAGTGATGAGCAGTACTTC. The encoded protein is CASSVGTSGSDEQYF.

The gene calls are TRBV18 and TRBJ2-2; 10 nucleotides line up with TRBD2. The CDR3 totals 16 residues. With 0 bases clipped from V and 5 bases from J, the junction kept 3 bases outside the gene matches. Germline CDR1 KGHSH, CDR2 LQKENI. CDR3 sequence (DNA): TGTGCCAGCTCACCACCCAGCGGGAGGGCGACCGGGGAGCTGTTTTTT. Protein: CASSPPSGRATGELFF.

This CDR3 reads CASSIGANVLTF. In DNA form, the CDR3 reads TGCGCCAGCAGTATTGGGGCCAACGTCCTGACTTTC. J is TRBJ2-6 and V is TRBV23-1; D is unclear. TRBV23-1 is placed among ORFs of uncertain function. Trimming cost V 5 bases and J 3 bases, with 2 bases left between them. This CDR3 has 12 residues.

The gene calls are TRBV9 and TRBJ2-2; tentative D call: TRBD2 (8 bases). Trimming cost V 7 bases and J 6 bases, with 19 bases left between them. This CDR3 contains 15 residues. The V gene's germline CDR1 is SGDLS and CDR2 YYNGEE. CDR3 loop: CASAWTGGGPGELFF. CDR3 nucleotides: TGTGCCAGCGCCTGGACGGGAGGGGGCCCCGGGGAGCTGTTTTTT.

This clone was counted once. The chain uses TRBV30 and TRBJ1-1, with unresolved D. Germline V gives CDR1 GTSNPN, CDR2 SVGIG (reference sequence). Trimming shortened V by 0 bases and J by 1 base, and 6 bases separated the two germline ends. The CDR3 contains 13 residues. DNA of the CDR3: TGTGCCTGGAGTGTTTGGCAGAACACTGAAGCTTTCTTT. Protein: CAWSVWQNTEAFF.

This clone was counted a few times. The chain is built from TRBV2 and TRBJ2-7, with 8 nucleotides matching TRBD2. CDR3 length: 16 residues. V was pared by 0 bases and J by 4 bases, with 8 bases of the junction left unmatched. In germline, CDR1 is SNHLY, CDR2 FYNNEI. CDR3 sequence (DNA): TGTGCCAGCAGTGAAGCGGGGTCTACTAGCGGATACGAGCAGTACTTC. Amino acids: CASSEAGSTSGYEQYF.

V gene TRBV7-3 combines with J gene TRBJ2-1; 10 bases align to TRBD2. This CDR3 comprises 15 residues. Germline-derived CDR1 and CDR2 are SGHTA and FQGTGA. J lost 4 bases, V lost 3 bases, and 3 bases had no gene match. CDR3 protein: CASSFSSGGYNEQFF. DNA for the CDR3: TGTGCCAGCAGCTTTTCTAGCGGGGGTTACAATGAGCAGTTCTTC.

The chain has TRBV18 and TRBJ2-5; the D is unclear. CDR1 and CDR2 from the germline V gene are KGHSH and LQKENI. V was shortened by 3 bases and J by 2 bases, with 10 bases between the two germline ends. CDR3 length: 14 residues. CDR3 in amino acids: CASSPPGLQETQYF. CDR3 DNA sequence: TGTGCCAGCTCACCCCCGGGCCTTCAAGAGACCCAGTACTTC.

The chain joins TRBV11-2 to TRBJ2-1; the match to TRBD1 covers 8 bases. The CDR3 extends over 15 amino acids. The V segment lost 6 bases and the J segment 7 bases; nucleotides outside the gene matches: 11. Looked up from germline, CDR1 is SGHAT and CDR2 is FQNNGV. CDR3 coding DNA: TGTGCCAGCAGAACAGACAGGGGCTGGACAAATGAGCAGTTCTTC. Encoded protein: CASRTDRGWTNEQFF.

The rearrangement links TRBV4-2 to TRBJ2-3; the D gene is possibly TRBD2 (6 bases). The CDR3 sequence is 16 residues long. Trimming took off 1 base at V and 3 bases at J, with 14 bases between the two ends. CDR1 LGHNA and CDR2 YNFKEQ come from the germline V gene. As DNA, the CDR3 is TGTGCCAGCAGCCAAGCAGGTGCGGGAACGACAGATACGCAGTATTTT. Encoded protein: CASSQAGAGTTDTQYF.

V and J are TRBV7-6 and TRBJ2-5; weak D call: TRBD2 (6 bases). From germline, CDR1 is SGHVS and CDR2 FNYEAQ. Trimming took off 3 bases at V and 5 bases at J, with 10 bases between the two ends. This CDR3 is 13 amino acids long. The CDR3: CASSFLASETQYF. In nucleotides, the CDR3 is TGTGCCAGCAGCTTTCTAGCGAGTGAGACCCAGTACTTC.

The chain carries TRBV6-5 and TRBJ2-7; TRBD1 matches 7 bases. This CDR3 spans 16 amino acids. V trimming: 4 bases; J trimming: 2 bases; junction bases outside the gene matches: 11. The germline V gene has CDR1 MNHEY and CDR2 SVGAGI. The CDR3 region is CASSFGQASATYEQYF. In DNA, the CDR3 is TGTGCCAGCAGTTTCGGACAGGCCTCCGCGACCTACGAGCAGTACTTC.

The chain combines TRBV9 with TRBJ1-3, with D unclear. Germline V gives CDR1 SGDLS, CDR2 YYNGEE. V lost 3 bases and J 1 base, leaving 11 bases between the germline ends. The CDR3 sequence is 15 residues long. The CDR3 reads CASSAQGLSGNTIYF. CDR3 coding DNA: TGTGCCAGCAGCGCCCAAGGTTTGTCTGGAAACACCATATATTTT.

This chain links TRBV7-2 with TRBJ2-5; the D gene is possibly TRBD1 (5 bases). The V end was cut by 5 bases, the J end by 4 bases, with 14 bases between. Germline V gives CDR1 SGHTA, CDR2 FQGNSA. This CDR3 spans 14 amino acids. CDR3 nucleotide sequence: TGTGCCAGCAGCCCAGGGTCGAGTGGAGAGACCCAGTACTTC. Encoded protein: CASSPGSSGETQYF.

The chain combines TRBV7-2 with TRBJ2-1; TRBD2 agrees at 13 bases. The CDR3 length is 15 residues. Germline CDR1 is SGHTA and CDR2 is FQGNSA. The trim removed 1 base at V and 6 bases at J, leaving 0 bases unmatched. CDR3 protein: CASSLGLAGGNEQFF. The CDR3 nucleotides are TGTGCCAGCAGCTTAGGACTAGCGGGAGGCAATGAGCAGTTCTTC.

The J gene is TRBJ2-3, the V gene TRBV14, with TRBD1 matching over 7 bases. In germline, CDR1 is SGHDN, CDR2 FVKESK. The CDR3 runs to 15 residues. The ends lost 4 bases at V and 2 bases at J; junction bases unmatched: 6. This CDR3 is CASSPGQRHTDTQYF. The DNA for the CDR3 is TGTGCCAGCAGCCCGGGACAGCGACACACAGATACGCAGTATTTT.

The rearrangement uses TRBV18 and TRBJ1-5; 7 bases agree with TRBD1. The CDR3 runs to 14 residues. J gave up 7 bases and V 3 bases, and 6 bases lay outside the gene matches. From germline, CDR1 is KGHSH and CDR2 LQKENI. The CDR3 DNA follows: TGTGCCAGCTCACCTTCGACAGGGAACCAGCCCCAGCATTTT. Protein: CASSPSTGNQPQHF.

CDR3 loop: CASRDWEGTEAFF. The DNA of the CDR3 is TGTGCCAGCAGGGACTGGGAGGGCACTGAAGCTTTCTTT. The chain uses TRBV28 and TRBJ1-1, with D unresolved. Germline V gene sequence: CDR1 MDHEN, CDR2 SYDVKM. This CDR3 comprises 13 residues. Trimming pared 6 bases from V and 4 bases from J, leaving 12 bases between.

This chain links TRBV5-4 with TRBJ2-5, with TRBD1 matching 9 bases. V lost 1 base to trimming and J lost 5 bases; unmatched junction nucleotides: 3. The germline V gene encodes CDR1 SGHNT and CDR2 YYREEE (reference sequence). The CDR3 is 14 residues long. DNA for the CDR3: TGTGCCAGCAGCTTGATTGGGACAGGGGAGACCCAGTACTTC. Translating it yields CASSLIGTGETQYF.

CDR3 sequence reads: CSVGFSRYEQYF. CDR3 DNA sequence: TGCAGCGTTGGCTTTAGTCGTTACGAGCAGTACTTC. The rearrangement links TRBV29-1 to TRBJ2-5; D is ambiguous. Matching the DNA end better, TRBJ2-7 makes the J call doubtful. Germline V CDR1 and CDR2: SQVTM, ANQGSEA. This CDR3 is built from 12 residues.

The V gene is TRBV11-1, the J gene TRBJ2-7, with 8 bases matching TRBD2. V gave up 4 bases and J gave up 3 bases; unmatched junction bases: 5. Germline loops: CDR1 SGHAT, CDR2 FQDESV (reference sequence). This CDR3 is built from 14 residues. Here the CDR3 DNA reads TGTGCCAGCAGCTCCCCCACTAGCGGCTACGAGCAGTACTTC. Translated, it gives CASSSPTSGYEQYF. Using reference TRBV11-1 and TRBJ2-7 for the parts outside the CDR3, the full variable domain is EAEVAQSPRYKITEKSQAVAFWCDPISGHATLYWYRQILGQGPELLVQFQDESVVDDSQLPKDRFSAERLKGVDSTLKIQPAELGDSAMYLCASSSPTSGYEQYFGPGTRLTVT.

CDR3 coding DNA: TGTGCCAGCAGTTTAAACGGCGCCGAGAGCTCCTACGAGCAGTACTTC. This codes for CASSLNGAESSYEQYF. V usage is TRBV27 and J usage is TRBJ2-7; D gene uncertain. The V end lost 2 bases, the J end lost 0 bases, and 14 bases lay between the germline ends. Germline V CDR1 and CDR2: MNHEY, SMNVEV (reference sequence). The CDR3 has 16 amino acids.

This chain connects TRBV9 to TRBJ2-5, with TRBD1 identical over 8 bases. Germline V gene lookup returns CDR1 SGDLS and CDR2 YYNGEE. CDR3 size: 16 residues. After removal of 0 bases from V and 4 bases from J, the junction contained 8 bases not matched to a gene. The CDR3 sequence is CASSVAGGQGSETQYF. In nucleotides, the CDR3 is TGTGCCAGCAGCGTAGCTGGAGGACAGGGATCAGAGACCCAGTACTTC.

The J gene is TRBJ2-7, the V gene TRBV5-1; 7 bases are a match to TRBD1. Germline CDR1 reads SGHRS; CDR2 reads YFSETQ. Losses at the gene ends were 2 bases for V and 3 bases for J; bases not matched to a gene: 11. CDR3 length: 16 residues. This CDR3 reads CASSFIFGGQNYEQYF. Here the CDR3 DNA reads TGCGCCAGCAGCTTCATATTTGGGGGACAGAACTACGAGCAGTACTTC.

The chain couples TRBV5-1 to TRBJ2-1, with TRBD2 matching over 9 bases. Unmatched junction bases numbered 13, after V lost 2 bases and J lost 4 bases. CDR1 SGHRS and CDR2 YFSETQ come from the germline V gene. CDR3 length: 18 residues. The DNA of the CDR3 is TGCGCCAGCAGCTTTGGGACTGCAGGGGCGGGAGGGTACAATGAGCAGTTCTTC. This encodes CASSFGTAGAGGYNEQFF.

The V call is TRBV7-2, the J call TRBJ2-1; possible D gene TRBD1, 6 bases. CDR1 and CDR2 (germline): SGHTA, FQGNSA. V dropped 5 bases and J dropped 2 bases, with 13 bases sitting between them. The CDR3 sequence is 15 residues long. CDR3 DNA: TGTGCCAGCAGCGCGCACAGGGCCACCTACAATGAGCAGTTCTTC. Encoded protein: CASSAHRATYNEQFF.

In its sample, this clone was seen once. The genes are TRBV6-5 and TRBJ1-1; no reliable D call. The V end lost 5 bases, the J end lost 1 base, and 8 bases lay between the germline ends. The germline V gene encodes CDR1 MNHEY and CDR2 SVGAGI. The CDR3 consists of 13 residues. The CDR3 sequence: CASSRTENTEAFF. The CDR3, as DNA: TGTGCCAGCAGTAGGACGGAGAACACTGAAGCTTTCTTT.

J is TRBJ1-6 and V is TRBV28; D call uncertain. Germline V gene data show CDR1 as MDHEN and CDR2 as SYDVKM. V lost 6 bases and J 7 bases, leaving 10 bases between the germline ends. This CDR3 contains 13 residues. CDR3 in amino acids: CASRPDGNSPLHF. CDR3 DNA: TGTGCCAGCAGACCGGACGGGAATTCACCCCTCCACTTT.